This T cell receptor beta chain comes out of a study of OX40 agonist ivuxolimab in advanced cancers. The table came from immunoSEQ multiplex PCR; TCRdb's copy has only in-frame clones and leaves some out. Among 90,000 to 100,000 clones listed, approximately 90% were seen once. The source material was CD4+ or CD8+ T cells sorted from blood, sampled in a trial of the OX40 agonist ivuxolimab. The clonotype was recovered from an adult with an advanced solid tumor such as melanoma, head and neck, liver or kidney cancer.

In DNA form, the CDR3 reads TGTGCCAGCAGCCTGAATCGGGGCGGCTATGGCTACACCTTC. Translating gives CASSLNRGGYGYTF. The chain has TRBV7-8 and TRBJ1-2; the D gene is possibly TRBD1 (5 bases). The CDR3 totals 14 residues. Germline V gene sequence: CDR1 SGHVS, CDR2 FQNEAQ. V was clipped by 5 bases and J by 4 bases, with 14 bases between them.